What follows describes a single T cell receptor (beta chain). Its target is unknown. One heparinised draw of blood, averaging approximately 110 mL, came from each donor. Trimming removed 4 bases at V and 6 bases at J, with 13 bases between. The CDR3 runs to 13 residues. CDR1 SGHTA and CDR2 FQGNSA come from the germline V gene. This record belongs to a study of beta chain features in type 1 diabetes. Study-level results: Here, the possible influence of HLA type (on TCRB rearrangement) remained unresolved. High TCR expression in some cells could lead to their over-representation in cDNA sequencing.

TCRB transcripts that were expressed got sequenced, as all of the isolated RNA had been reverse transcribed. Sequenced by immunoSEQ multiplex PCR; TCRdb stores in-frame clones only, minus some. The top ten hold roughly 0.066% of the sample, which has hundreds of thousands of clones, about 30% seen once. The TCR comes from a man aged 18-30 years in good health. Sequencing was carried out using naive CD4+ T cells from blood. The J gene is TRBJ2-7, the V gene TRBV7-2; a possible D gene is TRBD1 (6 bases). CDR3 bases: TGTGCCAGCAGCTCATCACAGGGCGGCGAGCAGTACTTC. Residues: CASSSSQGGEQYF.